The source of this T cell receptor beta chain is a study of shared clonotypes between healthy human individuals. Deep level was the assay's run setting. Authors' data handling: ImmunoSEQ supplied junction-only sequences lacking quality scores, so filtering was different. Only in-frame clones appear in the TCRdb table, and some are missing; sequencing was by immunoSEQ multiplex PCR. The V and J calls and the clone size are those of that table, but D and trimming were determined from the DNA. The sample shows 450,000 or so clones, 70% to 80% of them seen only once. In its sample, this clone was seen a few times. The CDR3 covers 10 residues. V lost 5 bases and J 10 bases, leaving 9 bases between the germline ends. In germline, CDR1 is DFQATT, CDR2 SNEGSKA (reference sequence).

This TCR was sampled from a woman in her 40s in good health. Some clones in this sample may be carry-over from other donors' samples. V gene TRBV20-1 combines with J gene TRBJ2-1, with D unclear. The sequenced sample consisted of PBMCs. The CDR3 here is CSAVSVEQFF. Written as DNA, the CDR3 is TGCAGTGCTGTCTCTGTAGAGCAGTTCTTC.